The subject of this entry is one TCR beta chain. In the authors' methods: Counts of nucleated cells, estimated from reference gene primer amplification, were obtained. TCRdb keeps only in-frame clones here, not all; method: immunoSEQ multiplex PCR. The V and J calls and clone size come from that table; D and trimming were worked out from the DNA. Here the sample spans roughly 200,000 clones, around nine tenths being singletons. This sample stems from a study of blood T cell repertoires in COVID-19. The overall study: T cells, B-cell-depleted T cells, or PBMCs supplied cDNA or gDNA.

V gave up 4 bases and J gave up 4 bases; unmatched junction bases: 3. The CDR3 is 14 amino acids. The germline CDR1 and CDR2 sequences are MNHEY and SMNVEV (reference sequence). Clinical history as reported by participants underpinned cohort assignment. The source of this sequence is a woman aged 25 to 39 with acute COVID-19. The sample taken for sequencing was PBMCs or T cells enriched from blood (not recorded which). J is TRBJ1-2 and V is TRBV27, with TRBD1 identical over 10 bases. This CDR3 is CASSWGQGRYGYTF. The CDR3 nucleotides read TGTGCCAGCAGTTGGGGACAGGGGCGCTATGGCTACACCTTC.